The 14 T cell receptor beta chains below come from one sample, sequenced in a study of T cell responses to AZD1222 COVID-19 vaccine. Generated by immunoSEQ multiplex PCR, the TCRdb table keeps only in-frame clones and is missing some. The data show 200,000 to 250,000 clones, roughly 94% seen once. The source material was peripheral blood, sampled 28 days after the second dose of the MenACWY control vaccine. The receptors come from an adult who received the MenACWY meningococcal vaccine as a control.

V is TRBV27 and J is TRBJ2-5; a possible D gene is TRBD1 (6 bases). Trimming shortened V by 6 bases and J by 5 bases, and 16 bases separated the two germline ends. This CDR3 contains 14 residues. Germline CDR1 is MNHEY and CDR2 is SMNVEV (reference sequence). The DNA for the CDR3 is TGTGCCAGCAGGCCCGGGGCAGGGGTGGAGACCCAGTACTTC. This sequence encodes CASRPGAGVETQYF.

This chain links TRBV7-6 with TRBJ2-2, with D tentatively TRBD2 (7 bases). The V gene lost 8 bases and the J gene lost 6 bases, with 22 bases spanning the gap. Germline-derived CDR1 and CDR2 are SGHVS and FNYEAQ. The CDR3 is 16 amino acids. The CDR3 DNA reads as TGTGCCAGCTCAGCGGGTACGGGGGGCAAATCCGGGGAGCTGTTTTTT. Translation: CASSAGTGGKSGELFF.

The chain has TRBV3-1 (or the pseudogene TRBV3-2) and TRBJ2-1; the match to TRBD2 covers 10 bases. Germline V gene lookup returns CDR1 LGHDT and CDR2 YNNKEL (reference sequence). Trimming at V came to 0 bases and at J to 1 base, leaving 9 bases not matched to a gene. The CDR3 has 19 amino acids. The CDR3 reads CASSQDLGVSGRSYNEQFF. The CDR3 coding sequence is TGTGCCAGCAGCCAAGATCTTGGGGTTAGCGGGAGGTCCTACAATGAGCAGTTCTTC.

The table lists this clone with a few counts. The chain recombines TRBV30 with TRBJ2-7, with D tentatively TRBD2 (6 bases). This CDR3 comprises 14 residues. The V gene lost 5 bases and the J gene lost 0 bases, with 14 bases spanning the gap. The germline CDR1 and CDR2 sequences are GTSNPN and SVGIG (reference sequence). The CDR3 region has the DNA TGTGCCTGGGGCGGGACTCTCAGCTCCTACGAGCAGTACTTC. Translation gives CAWGGTLSSYEQYF.

The chain combines TRBV6-5 with TRBJ1-1; no definite D call. The CDR3 has 11 residues. The V gene's germline CDR1 is MNHEY and CDR2 SVGAGI. Trimming took 6 bases from V and 4 from J, leaving 6 bases between them. CDR3 protein: CASRTSTEAFF. CDR3 coding DNA: TGTGCCAGCAGAACGAGCACTGAAGCTTTCTTT.

V usage is TRBV30 and J usage is TRBJ1-6; 7 nucleotides line up with TRBD1. Germline CDR1 reads GTSNPN; CDR2 reads SVGIG (reference sequence). The CDR3 spans 18 residues. The junction had 13 bases not matched to a gene; V was cut back by 4 bases and J by 1 base. The DNA of the CDR3 is TGTGCCTGGAACCCGGCCCGAGGGGGCGCATCCTATAATTCACCCCTCCACTTT. Translation gives CAWNPARGGASYNSPLHF.

This chain connects TRBV30 to TRBJ2-2, with D unresolved. Germline CDR1 reads GTSNPN; CDR2 reads SVGIG (reference sequence). The CDR3 has 13 residues. Trimming removed 5 bases at V and 0 bases at J, with 7 bases between. The CDR3: CAWAAANTGELFF. CDR3 sequence (DNA): TGTGCCTGGGCCGCCGCGAACACCGGGGAGCTGTTTTTT.

The chain employs TRBV2 and TRBJ1-6, with D possibly TRBD1 on 5 matching bases. The CDR3 contains 14 residues. Trimming took off 4 bases at V and 5 bases at J, with 9 bases between the two ends. CDR1 and CDR2 (germline): SNHLY, FYNNEI. The CDR3 loop is CASSVGGNNSPLHF. In DNA form, the CDR3 reads TGTGCCAGCAGTGTTGGGGGAAATAATTCACCCCTCCACTTT.

The chain uses TRBV7-3 and TRBJ2-7; 8 bases align to TRBD2. V gave up 1 base and J gave up 2 bases; unmatched junction bases: 4. Germline CDR1 reads SGHTA; CDR2 reads FQGTGA. The CDR3 totals 15 residues. CDR3 loop: CASSLRPGLAYEQYF. CDR3 DNA sequence: TGTGCCAGCAGCTTAAGACCGGGACTAGCCTACGAGCAGTACTTC.

The CDR3 coding sequence is TGTGCCAGCAGCGATAGCGGGGGGGCAAATGAGCAGTTCTTC. Protein: CASSDSGGANEQFF. The chain carries TRBV7-9 and TRBJ2-1, with 11 bases matching TRBD2. The germline V gene encodes CDR1 SEHNR and CDR2 FQNEAQ (reference sequence). With 5 bases clipped from V and 7 bases from J, the junction kept 4 bases outside the gene matches. The CDR3 covers 14 residues.

The chain has TRBV7-2 and TRBJ2-5; either TRBD1 or TRBD2 may supply D (7 bases each). V lost 7 bases and J 7 bases, leaving 22 bases between the germline ends. The CDR3 runs to 15 residues. The germline CDR1 and CDR2 sequences are SGHTA and FQGNSA. The CDR3: CASTQGAGGDVTQYF. The CDR3 DNA reads as TGTGCCAGCACCCAGGGAGCAGGGGGGGATGTGACCCAGTACTTC.

This clone was seen once. V gene TRBV7-9 combines with J gene TRBJ1-4; D gene uncertain. The germline gives CDR1 SEHNR, CDR2 FQNEAQ (reference sequence). Deletions cut 2 bases from V and 4 bases from J, with 17 bases between. The length of the CDR3 is 17 residues. CDR3 region: CASSLNFPQPDNEKLFF. DNA for the CDR3: TGTGCCAGCAGCTTAAATTTCCCCCAACCAGATAATGAAAAACTGTTTTTT. The full variable domain, in which reference TRBV7-9 and TRBJ1-4 provide the parts outside the CDR3, is DTGVSQNPRHKITKRGQNVTFRCDPISEHNRLYWYRQTLGQGPEFLTYFQNEAQLEKSRLLSDRFSAERPKGSFSTLEIQRTEQGDSAMYLCASSLNFPQPDNEKLFFGSGTQLSVL.

V is TRBV28 and J is TRBJ1-4; 7 positions match TRBD1. The germline gives CDR1 MDHEN, CDR2 SYDVKM. Trimming took 4 bases from V and 4 from J; bases not matched to a gene: 9. CDR3 size: 16 residues. The CDR3 bases are TGTGCCAGCAGTTCCACCCGGACAGGAGATAATGAAAAACTGTTTTTT. The encoded protein is CASSSTRTGDNEKLFF.

The rearrangement uses TRBV7-3 and TRBJ2-3; TRBD2 matches 9 bases. Germline V gene lookup returns CDR1 SGHTA and CDR2 FQGTGA. The CDR3 sequence is 15 residues long. After removal of 11 bases from V and 4 bases from J, the junction contained 13 bases not matched to a gene. The CDR3 region is CARNGAGGGADTQYF. The CDR3 DNA reads TGTGCCCGAAACGGAGCGGGAGGTGGGGCAGATACGCAGTATTTT. Using reference TRBV7-3 and TRBJ2-3 for the parts outside the CDR3, the full variable domain is GAGVSQTPSNKVTEKGKYVELRCDPISGHTALYWYRQSLGQGPEFLIYFQGTGAADDSGLPNDRFFAVRPEGSVSTLKIQRTERGDSAVYLCARNGAGGGADTQYFGPGTRLTVL.